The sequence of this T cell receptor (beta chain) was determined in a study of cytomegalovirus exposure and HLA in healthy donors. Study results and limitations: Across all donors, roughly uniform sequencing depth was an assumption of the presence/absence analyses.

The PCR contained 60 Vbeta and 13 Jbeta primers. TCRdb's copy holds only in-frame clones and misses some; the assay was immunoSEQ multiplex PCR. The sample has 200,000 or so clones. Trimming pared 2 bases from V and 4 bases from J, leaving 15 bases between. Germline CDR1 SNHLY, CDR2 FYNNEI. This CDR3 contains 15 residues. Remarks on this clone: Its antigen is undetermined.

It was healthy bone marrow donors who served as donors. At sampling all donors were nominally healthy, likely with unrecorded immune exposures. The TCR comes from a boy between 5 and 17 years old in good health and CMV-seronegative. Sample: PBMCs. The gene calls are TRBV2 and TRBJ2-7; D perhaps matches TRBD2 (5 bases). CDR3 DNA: TGTGCCAGCAGTGAAACCACCGCGGGCCTATACGAGCAGTACTTC. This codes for CASSETTAGLYEQYF.